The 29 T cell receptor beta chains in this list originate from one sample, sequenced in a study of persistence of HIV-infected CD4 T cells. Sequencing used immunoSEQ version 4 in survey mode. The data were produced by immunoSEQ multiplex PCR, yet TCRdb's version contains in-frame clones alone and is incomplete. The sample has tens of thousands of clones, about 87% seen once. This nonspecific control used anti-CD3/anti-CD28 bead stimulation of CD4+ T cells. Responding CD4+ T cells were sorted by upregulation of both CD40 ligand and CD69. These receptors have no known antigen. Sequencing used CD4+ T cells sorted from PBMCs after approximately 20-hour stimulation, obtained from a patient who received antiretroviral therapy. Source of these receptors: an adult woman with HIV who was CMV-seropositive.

CDR3 protein: CASSPGQLRVGYTF. The DNA of the CDR3 is TGTGCCAGCTCACCGGGACAGCTTAGGGTTGGCTACACCTTC. The chain links TRBV18 to TRBJ1-2; 7 positions agree with TRBD1. Germline CDR1 and CDR2: KGHSH and LQKENI. With 3 bases clipped from V and 7 bases from J, the junction kept 8 bases outside the gene matches. CDR3 size: 14 residues.

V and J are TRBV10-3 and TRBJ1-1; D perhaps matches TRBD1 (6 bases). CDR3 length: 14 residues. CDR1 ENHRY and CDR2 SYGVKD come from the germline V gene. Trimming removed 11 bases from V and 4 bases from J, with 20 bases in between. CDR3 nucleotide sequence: TGTGCCTCGGGCAGGGGCGGTCTGGGCACTGAAGCTTTCTTT. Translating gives CASGRGGLGTEAFF.

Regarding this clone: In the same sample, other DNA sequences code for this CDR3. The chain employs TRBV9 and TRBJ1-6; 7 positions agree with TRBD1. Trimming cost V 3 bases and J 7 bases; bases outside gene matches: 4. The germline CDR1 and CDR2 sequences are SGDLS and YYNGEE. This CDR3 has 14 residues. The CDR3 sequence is CASSATGANSPLHF. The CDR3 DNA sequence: TGTGCCAGCAGCGCCACAGGGGCGAATTCACCCCTCCACTTT. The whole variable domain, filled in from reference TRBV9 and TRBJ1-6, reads DSGVTQTPKHLITATGQRVTLRCSPRSGDLSVYWYQQSLDQGLQFLIQYYNGEERAKGNILERFSAQQFPDLHSELNLSSLELGDSALYFCASSATGANSPLHFGNGTRLTVT.

The CDR3 bases are TGTGCCAGCAGCTTACAGACCCGCACAGATACGCAGTATTTT. Protein product: CASSLQTRTDTQYF. The chain employs TRBV11-3 and TRBJ2-3; unclear D gene. Trimming pared 2 bases from V and 1 base from J, leaving 7 bases between. This CDR3 is built from 14 residues. CDR1 and CDR2 from the germline V gene are SGHNT and YENEEA.

Here the CDR3 DNA reads TGTGCCACCAGAGAGGACGGGAACACTGAAGCTTTCTTT. It specifies CATREDGNTEAFF. The chain links TRBV24-1 to TRBJ1-1; the D is unclear. The CDR3 is 13 amino acids. V gave up 7 bases and J gave up 1 base, with 9 bases separating them. Per germline, CDR1 KGHDR and CDR2 SFDVKD.

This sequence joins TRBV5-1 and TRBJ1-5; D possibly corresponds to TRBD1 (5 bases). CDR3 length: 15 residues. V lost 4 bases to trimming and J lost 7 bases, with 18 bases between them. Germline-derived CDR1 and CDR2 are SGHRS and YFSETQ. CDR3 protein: CASSPSSRDGQPQHF. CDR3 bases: TGCGCCAGCAGCCCCTCGTCCCGGGACGGCCAGCCCCAGCATTTT.

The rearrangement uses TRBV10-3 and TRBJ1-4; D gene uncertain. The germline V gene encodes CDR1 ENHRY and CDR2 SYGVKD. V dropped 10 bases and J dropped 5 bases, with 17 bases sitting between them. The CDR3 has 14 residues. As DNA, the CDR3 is TGTGCCACTACCAACGGACGGAAAAATGAAAAACTGTTTTTT. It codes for CATTNGRKNEKLFF.

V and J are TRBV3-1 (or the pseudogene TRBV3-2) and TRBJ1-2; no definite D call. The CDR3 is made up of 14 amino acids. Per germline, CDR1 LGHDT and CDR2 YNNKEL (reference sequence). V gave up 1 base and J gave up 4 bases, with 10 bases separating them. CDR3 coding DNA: TGTGCCAGCAGCCAAGGAGGGTTGGCCTATGGCTACACCTTC. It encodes CASSQGGLAYGYTF.

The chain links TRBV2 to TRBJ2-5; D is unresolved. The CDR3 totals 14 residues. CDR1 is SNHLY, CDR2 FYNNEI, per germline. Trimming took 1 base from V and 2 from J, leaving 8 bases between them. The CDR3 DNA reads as TGTGCCAGCAGTGAAGACTGGGTTCAAGAGACCCAGTACTTC. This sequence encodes CASSEDWVQETQYF.

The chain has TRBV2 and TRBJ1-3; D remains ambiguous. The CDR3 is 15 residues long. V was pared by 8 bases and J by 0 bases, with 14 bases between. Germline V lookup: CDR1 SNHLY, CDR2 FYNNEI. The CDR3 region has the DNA TGTGCCAGCTCTCCTACAGTGACCTCTGGAAACACCATATATTTT. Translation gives CASSPTVTSGNTIYF.

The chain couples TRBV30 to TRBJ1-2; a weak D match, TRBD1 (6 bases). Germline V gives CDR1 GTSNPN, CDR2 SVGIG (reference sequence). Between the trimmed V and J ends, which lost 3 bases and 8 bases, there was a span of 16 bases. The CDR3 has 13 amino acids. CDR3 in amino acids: CAWRPWGAGGYTF. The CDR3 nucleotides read TGTGCCTGGAGACCATGGGGGGCGGGAGGCTACACCTTC.

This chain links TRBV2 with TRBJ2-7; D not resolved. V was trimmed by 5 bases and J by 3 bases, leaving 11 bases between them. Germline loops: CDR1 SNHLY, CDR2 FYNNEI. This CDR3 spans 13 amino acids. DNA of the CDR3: TGTGCCAGCAGTCTTGCAGCCATCTACGAGCAGTACGTC. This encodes CASSLAAIYEQYV.

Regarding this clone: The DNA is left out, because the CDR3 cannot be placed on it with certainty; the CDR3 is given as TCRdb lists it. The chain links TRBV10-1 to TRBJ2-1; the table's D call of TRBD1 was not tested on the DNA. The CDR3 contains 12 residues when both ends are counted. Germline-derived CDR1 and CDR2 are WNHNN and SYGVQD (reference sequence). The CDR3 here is CASSFGQGAKFF.

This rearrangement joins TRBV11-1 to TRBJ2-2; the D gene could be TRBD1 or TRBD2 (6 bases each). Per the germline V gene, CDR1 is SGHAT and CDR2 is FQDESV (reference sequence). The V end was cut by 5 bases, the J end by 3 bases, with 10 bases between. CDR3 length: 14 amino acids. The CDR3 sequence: CASSHRDYTGELFF. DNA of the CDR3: TGTGCCAGCAGCCACAGGGACTACACCGGGGAGCTGTTTTTT. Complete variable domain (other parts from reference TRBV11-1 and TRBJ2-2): EAEVAQSPRYKITEKSQAVAFWCDPISGHATLYWYRQILGQGPELLVQFQDESVVDDSQLPKDRFSAERLKGVDSTLKIQPAELGDSAMYLCASSHRDYTGELFFGEGSRLTVL.

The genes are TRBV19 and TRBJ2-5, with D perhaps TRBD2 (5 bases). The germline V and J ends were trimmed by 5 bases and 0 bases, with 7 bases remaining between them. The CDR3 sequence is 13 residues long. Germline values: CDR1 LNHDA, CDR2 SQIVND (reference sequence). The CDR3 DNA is TGTGCCAGTAGTCCGGGAAACCAAGAGACCCAGTACTTC. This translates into CASSPGNQETQYF.

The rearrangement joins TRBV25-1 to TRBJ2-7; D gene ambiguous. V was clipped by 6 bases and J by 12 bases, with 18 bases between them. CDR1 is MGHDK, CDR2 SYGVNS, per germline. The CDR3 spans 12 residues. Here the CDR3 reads CASRDTVGLAYF. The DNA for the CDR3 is TGTGCCAGCAGGGATACAGTGGGCCTTGCGTACTTC.

CDR3 sequence reads: CASRDSTDTQYF. For the CDR3, the DNA is TGTGCCAGCAGGGATTCGACAGATACGCAGTATTTT. The chain recombines TRBV3-1 (or the pseudogene TRBV3-2) with TRBJ2-3; D is unresolved. The V gene's germline CDR1 is LGHDT and CDR2 YNNKEL (reference sequence). This CDR3 region has 12 residues. Trimming stripped 6 bases from V and 3 bases from J, with 7 bases between.

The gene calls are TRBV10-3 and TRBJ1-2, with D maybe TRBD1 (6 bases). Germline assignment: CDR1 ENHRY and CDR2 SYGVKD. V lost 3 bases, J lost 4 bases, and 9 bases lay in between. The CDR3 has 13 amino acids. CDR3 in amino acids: CAISERGGYGYTF. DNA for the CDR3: TGTGCCATCAGTGAAAGAGGGGGCTATGGCTACACCTTC.

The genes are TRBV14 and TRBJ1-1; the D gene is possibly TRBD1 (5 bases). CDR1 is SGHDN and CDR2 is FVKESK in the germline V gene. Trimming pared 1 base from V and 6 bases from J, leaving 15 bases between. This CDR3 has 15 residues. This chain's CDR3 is CASSQVPLTASEAFF. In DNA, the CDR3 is TGTGCCAGCAGCCAAGTCCCCTTGACAGCGTCTGAAGCTTTCTTT.

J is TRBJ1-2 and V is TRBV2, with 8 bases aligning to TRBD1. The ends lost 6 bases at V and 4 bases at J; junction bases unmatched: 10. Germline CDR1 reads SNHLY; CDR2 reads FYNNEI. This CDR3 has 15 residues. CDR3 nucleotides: TGTGCCAGCAGATCCGAGAACAGGGGGACCTATGGCTACACCTTC. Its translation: CASRSENRGTYGYTF.

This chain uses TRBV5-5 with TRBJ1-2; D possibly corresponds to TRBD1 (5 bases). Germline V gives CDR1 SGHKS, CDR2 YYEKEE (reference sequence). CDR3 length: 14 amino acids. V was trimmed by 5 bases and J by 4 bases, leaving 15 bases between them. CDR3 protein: CASRQHPRGYGYTF. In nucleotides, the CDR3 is TGTGCCAGCAGACAACACCCAAGGGGCTATGGCTACACCTTC.

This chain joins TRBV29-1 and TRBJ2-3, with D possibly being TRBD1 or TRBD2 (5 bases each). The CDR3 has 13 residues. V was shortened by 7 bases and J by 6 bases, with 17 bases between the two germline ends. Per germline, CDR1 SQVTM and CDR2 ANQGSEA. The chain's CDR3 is CSGSGGGTDTQYF. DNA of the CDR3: TGCAGCGGCTCAGGTGGGGGTACGGATACGCAGTATTTT.

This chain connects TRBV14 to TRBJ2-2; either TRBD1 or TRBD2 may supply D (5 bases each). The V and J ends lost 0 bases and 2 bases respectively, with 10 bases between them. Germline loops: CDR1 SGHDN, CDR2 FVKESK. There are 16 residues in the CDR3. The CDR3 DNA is TGTGCCAGCAGCCAAGAAAGGGGACCCAACACCGGGGAGCTGTTTTTT. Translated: CASSQERGPNTGELFF.

This chain's CDR3 is CASSIGGTPGAGEKLFF. CDR3 DNA sequence: TGTGCCAGTAGTATCGGCGGTACACCGGGGGCGGGTGAAAAACTGTTTTTT. The V gene is TRBV19, the J gene TRBJ1-4; maybe TRBD1 (6 bases). Per the germline V gene, CDR1 is LNHDA and CDR2 is SQIVND (reference sequence). V was trimmed by 3 bases and J by 7 bases, leaving 21 bases between them. This CDR3 is built from 17 residues.

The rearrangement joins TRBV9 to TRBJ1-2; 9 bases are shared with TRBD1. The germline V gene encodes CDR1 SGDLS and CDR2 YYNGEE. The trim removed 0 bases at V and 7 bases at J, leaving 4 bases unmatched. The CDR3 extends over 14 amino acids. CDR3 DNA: TGTGCCAGCAGCGTAGCGGGACAGGGCACTGGCTACACCTTC. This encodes CASSVAGQGTGYTF.

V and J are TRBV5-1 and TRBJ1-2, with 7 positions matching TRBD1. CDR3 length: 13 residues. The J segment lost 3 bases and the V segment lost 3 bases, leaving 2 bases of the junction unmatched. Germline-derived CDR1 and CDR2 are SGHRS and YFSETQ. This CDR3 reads CASSSGQYYGYTF. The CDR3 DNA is TGCGCCAGCAGCTCGGGACAGTACTATGGCTACACCTTC. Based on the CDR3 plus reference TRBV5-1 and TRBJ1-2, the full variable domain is KAGVTQTPRYLIKTRGQQVTLSCSPISGHRSVSWYQQTPGQGLQFLFEYFSETQRNKGNFPGRFSGRQFSNSRSEMNVSTLELGDSALYLCASSSGQYYGYTFGSGTRLTVV.

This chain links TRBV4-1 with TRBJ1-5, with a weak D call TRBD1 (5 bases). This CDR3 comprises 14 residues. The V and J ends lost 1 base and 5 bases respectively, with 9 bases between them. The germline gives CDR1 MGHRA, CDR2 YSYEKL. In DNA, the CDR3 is TGCGCCAGCAGCCAAGTGGCCAGGGATCAGCCCCAGCATTTT. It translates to CASSQVARDQPQHF.

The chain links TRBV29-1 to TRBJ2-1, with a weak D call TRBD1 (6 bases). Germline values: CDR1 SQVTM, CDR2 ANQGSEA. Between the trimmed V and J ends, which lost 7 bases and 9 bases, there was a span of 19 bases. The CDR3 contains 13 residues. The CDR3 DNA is TGCAGCGCACAGGGTAGCCCGGGATCTGAGCAGTTCTTC. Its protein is CSAQGSPGSEQFF.

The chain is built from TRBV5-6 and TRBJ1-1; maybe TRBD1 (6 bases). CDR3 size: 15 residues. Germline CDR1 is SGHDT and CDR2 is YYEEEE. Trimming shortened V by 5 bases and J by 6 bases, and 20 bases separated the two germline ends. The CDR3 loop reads CASSSGGGRNPEAFF. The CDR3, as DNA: TGTGCCAGCAGTTCTGGCGGGGGCAGGAATCCTGAAGCTTTCTTT.